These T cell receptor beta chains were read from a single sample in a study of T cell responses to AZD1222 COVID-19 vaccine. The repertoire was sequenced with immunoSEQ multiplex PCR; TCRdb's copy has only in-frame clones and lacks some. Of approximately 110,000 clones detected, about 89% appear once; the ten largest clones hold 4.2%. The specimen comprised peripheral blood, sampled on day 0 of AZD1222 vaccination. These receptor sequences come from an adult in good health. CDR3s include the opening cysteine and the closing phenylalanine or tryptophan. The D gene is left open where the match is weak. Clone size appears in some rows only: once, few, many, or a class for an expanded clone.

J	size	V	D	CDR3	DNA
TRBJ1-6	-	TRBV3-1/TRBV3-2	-	CASSQDKPYNSPLHF	TGTGCCAGCAGCCAAGATAAACCCTATAATTCACCCCTCCACTTT
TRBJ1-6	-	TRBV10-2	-	CASSEPGGSPLHF	TGCGCCAGCAGTGAGCCCGGGGGGTCACCCCTCCACTTT
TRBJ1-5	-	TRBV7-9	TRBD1	CASSSTGSGQPQHF	TGTGCCAGCAGCTCGACAGGGTCGGGCCAGCCCCAGCATTTT
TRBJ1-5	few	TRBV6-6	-	CASRHKANQPQHF	TGTGCCAGCAGACACAAGGCCAATCAGCCCCAGCATTTT
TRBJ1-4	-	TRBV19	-	CASSPQATNEKLFF	TGTGCCAGTAGCCCCCAAGCAACTAATGAAAAACTGTTTTTT
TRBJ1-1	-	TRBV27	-	CASSFLQNTEAFF	TGTGCCAGCAGTTTTTTGCAGAACACTGAAGCTTTCTTT
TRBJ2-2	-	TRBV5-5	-	CASRSRINTGELFF	TGTGCCAGCAGATCACGGATCAACACCGGGGAGCTGTTTTTT
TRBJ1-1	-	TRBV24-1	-	CATSREDTEAFF	TGTGCCACCTCGCGGGAGGACACTGAAGCTTTCTTT
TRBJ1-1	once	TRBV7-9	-	CASSTRQPEAFF	TGTGCCAGCAGCACAAGACAGCCTGAAGCTTTCTTT
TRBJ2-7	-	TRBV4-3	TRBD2	CASSQDAGEGYEQYF	TGCGCCAGCAGCCAAGATGCGGGGGAAGGCTACGAGCAGTACTTC
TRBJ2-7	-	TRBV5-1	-	CASSPRAGEHSYEQYF	TGCGCCAGCAGCCCCCGGGCAGGGGAGCACTCCTACGAGCAGTACTTC
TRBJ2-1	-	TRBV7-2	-	CASSSRLTGYGTYNEQFF	TGTGCCAGCAGCTCTAGGCTTACAGGGTATGGGACCTACAATGAGCAGTTCTTC
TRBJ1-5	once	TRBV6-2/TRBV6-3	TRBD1	CASSKDRDVEQPQHF	TGTGCCAGCAGCAAGGACAGGGATGTTGAACAGCCCCAGCATTTT
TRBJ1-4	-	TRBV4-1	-	CASSQGGLGFDEKLFF	TGCGCCAGCAGCCAGGGGGGACTTGGGTTTGATGAAAAACTGTTTTTT
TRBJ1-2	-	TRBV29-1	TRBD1	CSATGGGYGYTF	TGCAGCGCGACAGGGGGCGGCTATGGCTACACCTTC
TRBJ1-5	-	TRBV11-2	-	CASSPGYNQPQHF	TGTGCCAGCAGCCCGGGATACAATCAGCCCCAGCATTTT
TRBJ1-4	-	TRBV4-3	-	CASSQGGKLFF	TGCGCCAGCAGCCAGGGGGGGAAACTGTTTTTT
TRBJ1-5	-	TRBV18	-	CASSPDGNQPQHF	TGTGCCAGCTCACCTGACGGTAATCAGCCCCAGCATTTT
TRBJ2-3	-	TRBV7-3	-	CASSSPGLSDTQYF	TGTGCCAGCAGCTCCCCAGGGTTGTCAGATACGCAGTATTTT
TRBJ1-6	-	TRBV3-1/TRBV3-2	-	CASSQVGPPLHF	TGTGCCAGCAGCCAAGTAGGTCCACCCCTCCACTTT
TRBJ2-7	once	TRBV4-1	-	CASSETGLSSYEQYF	TGCGCCAGCAGCGAAACGGGACTCAGCTCCTACGAGCAGTACTTC
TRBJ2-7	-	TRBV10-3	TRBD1	CATTGQREYEQYF	TGTGCCACTACGGGACAGAGAGAGTACGAGCAGTACTTC
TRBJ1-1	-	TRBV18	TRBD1	CASSPWDSTPMNTEAFF	TGTGCCAGCTCACCCTGGGACAGTACTCCAATGAACACTGAAGCTTTCTTT
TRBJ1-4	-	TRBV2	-	CASREARQFPKLFF	TGTGCCAGCAGAGAAGCGCGACAGTTTCCAAAGCTGTTTTTT
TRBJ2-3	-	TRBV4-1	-	CASSQDGRGTGYTQYF	TGCGCCAGCAGCCAAGATGGACGGGGGACTGGATACACGCAGTATTTT
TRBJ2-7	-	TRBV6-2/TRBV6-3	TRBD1	CASSSPDRGYYEQYF	TGTGCCAGCAGTTCACCGGACAGGGGGTACTACGAGCAGTACTTC
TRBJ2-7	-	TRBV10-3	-	CAISDGTAGSYEQYF	TGTGCCATCAGTGACGGTACCGCGGGGTCCTACGAGCAGTACTTC